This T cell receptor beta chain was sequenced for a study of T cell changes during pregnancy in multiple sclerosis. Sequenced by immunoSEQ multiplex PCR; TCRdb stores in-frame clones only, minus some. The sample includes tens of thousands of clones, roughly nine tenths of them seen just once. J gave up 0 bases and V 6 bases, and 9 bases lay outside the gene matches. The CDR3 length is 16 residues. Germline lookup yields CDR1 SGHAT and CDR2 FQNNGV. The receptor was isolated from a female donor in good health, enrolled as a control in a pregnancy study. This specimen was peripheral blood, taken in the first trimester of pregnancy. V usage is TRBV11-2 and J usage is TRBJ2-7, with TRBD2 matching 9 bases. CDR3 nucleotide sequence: TGTGCCAGCAGGGGGTATTCTAGCGGGGACTCCTACGAGCAGTACTTC. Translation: CASRGYSSGDSYEQYF.